This T cell receptor (beta chain) was observed in a study of T cells in narcolepsy. Study-wide background: Enrolled donors included narcolepsy type 1 or type 2 patients and healthy controls. Study-level points and caveats: Autoreactive clone sequences were missing from some blood memory CD4+ repertoires. Same-patient CSF and blood CD4+ T cell clonotypes included HCRT-specific and TRIB2-specific autoreactive ones. Healthy controls reportedly lacked the autoreactive clonotypes serially found in patients' blood.

For this clone: Its antigen is currently unknown.

CDR1 is SGHTA, CDR2 FQGNSA, per germline. The CDR3 is made up of 15 amino acids. Germline trimming cut 4 bases from V and 7 bases from J; bases unmatched to any gene: 6. TCRdb's copy holds only in-frame clones and misses some; the assay was immunoSEQ multiplex PCR. The sample holds more than 30,000 clones, about four fifths seen once. The sequenced material came from CD45RA- memory CD4+ T cells from PBMCs. This chain joins TRBV7-2 and TRBJ2-1; 11 bases are a match to TRBD2. This sequence originates from a human donor with narcolepsy. For the CDR3, the DNA is TGTGCCAGCAGCTCTTTGATAGCGGGGGGGAATGAGCAGTTCTTC. Amino acid sequence: CASSSLIAGGNEQFF.